A single TCR beta chain is shown here with its context. Its target is not known. This record comes from a study of cytomegalovirus exposure and HLA in healthy donors. Study-level points and caveats: The authors later found most CMV-associated TCR beta chains appeared HLA-restricted. In vitro testing confirmed a few CMV-associated chains as specific for CMV antigens.

The PCR used 60 Vbeta and 13 Jbeta primers. TCRdb's table, derived via immunoSEQ multiplex PCR, lists solely in-frame clones and lacks some. The sample has 200,000 or so clones, approximately 80% seen once. The V end lost 5 bases, the J end lost 7 bases, and 18 bases lay between the germline ends. Germline CDR1 and CDR2: LGHNT and FRNRAP. CDR3 length: 15 residues. The V gene is TRBV12-5, the J gene TRBJ2-1; possible D gene TRBD1, 7 bases. Material for sequencing was PBMCs. The origin of this receptor is a man between 25 and 39 years old in good health and CMV-seronegative. The CDR3 region is CASGPGQPGGNEQFF. In nucleotides, the CDR3 is TGTGCTAGTGGTCCGGGACAGCCTGGGGGGAATGAGCAGTTCTTC.